The entry that follows covers one TCR beta chain sequence. Under the authors' procedure: For nucleated cells, counts were estimated from reference gene primer amplification. Only in-frame clones appear in the TCRdb table, and some are missing; sequencing was by immunoSEQ multiplex PCR. V, J and clone size derive from that table, while D and trimming were established from the DNA sequence. The top ten hold less than 4.5% of the sample, which has about 230,000 clones, 89% seen once. The entry originates in a study of blood T cell repertoires in COVID-19. Study details: Both acute and convalescent COVID-19 samples were obtained from the United States, Italy and Spain.

In germline, CDR1 is GTSNPN, CDR2 SVGIG (reference sequence). With 8 bases removed from V and 2 bases from J, the gap between germline ends came to 14 bases. CDR3 length: 13 amino acids. The study drew participants aged roughly 18 to 95 years from 24 US areas. In assigning cohorts, the study relied on participant-reported clinical history. Source material: PBMCs or T cells enriched from blood (not recorded which). The chain has TRBV30 and TRBJ2-3, with D possibly TRBD1 on 6 matching bases. This receptor was identified in a woman between 25 and 40 years old with acute COVID-19. CDR3 DNA: TGTGCCCGTCAACAGGGAGACACAGATACGCAGTATTTT. This codes for CARQQGDTDTQYF.